This record concerns one T cell receptor (beta chain) sequence. The sample holds many counts of this clonotype. Its antigen is currently not known. No quality values exist for individual bases; no much larger clone is one base distant. Library construction relied on 5' RACE. The sequencer was an Illumina HiSeq 2500. The second PCR ran for about 7 to 11 cycles and used a J-beta primer mix along with a sample-barcoded 5' primer. Each TCR beta cDNA molecule received a unique molecular identifier from a template-switch 5' adaptor carrying 12 random nucleotides. Each sample yielded at least 2.5 million CDR3-containing paired-end reads. All of the RNA was converted into first-strand cDNA using the Mint cDNA synthesis kit, with a TRBC-specific oligonucleotide serving as the primer. All cDNA was treated with uracil-DNA glycosylase and then went through a first 18-cycle PCR with the universal primers M1SS and BC2_uni_R. The study's own analysis went as follows. For normalization, 1 million high-quality reads were randomly selected from each sample, with every read carrying a distinct molecular identifier. Reads with shared molecular identifiers were discarded instead of being binned into consensus sequences. MiTCR, set to a Q25 quality threshold and the strictest error-elimination algorithm, was used for CDR3 identification, clonotype clustering and error correction. A nonparametric unseen species model using Euler transformation provided a lower-bound estimate of total TCR beta diversity. TCRdb itself trimmed the public reads at Q25 with fastp, ran MiXCR and retained productive beta chains. Each entry merges the rows of one CDR3 protein and shows their most common DNA and genes. TCRdb's processing, not the authors' own work, is the source of the V and J calls. The sample table records over a million distinct CDR3 sequences; 45% of these occur just once. 18% of the sample comes from the top ten.

Donors were 35 to 40 systemically healthy Caucasian individuals from Russia aged roughly 6 to 95 years. Each donor gave ten milliliters of peripheral blood, drawn into EDTA-treated Vacutainer tubes. Ficoll-Paque density-gradient centrifugation was used to isolate PBMCs, with at least 7 million obtained per sample. Trizol reagent was used to extract total RNA from PBMCs, with at least 5 micrograms per sample. Naive CD45RAhigh/CD27high T cell percentages were measured by flow cytometry on a PBMC aliquot from every donor. The CDR3, from cysteine to phenylalanine, totals 11 residues. Of all the DNA, just the CDR3 is kept, 33 bases in frame from base 1. From the germline V gene, CDR1 is ENHRY and CDR2 is SYGVKD. V drops 10 bases and J drops 7 bases, leaving 14 bases in between. The data are from a study of blood T cells in healthy people across ages (dated by TCRdb to 2013 to 2016). Study-wide context: Template switching captured roughly one uniquely barcoded TCR beta cDNA molecule per two T cells in model experiments. For two donors (one aged 18 to 29 and one aged 80 or older), the study analyzed two additional independent replicas of 1 million unique cDNA reads from the same blood draw. To avoid experimental bias, donors of different ages were distributed randomly across sequencing lanes. The donors were split into four age groups: young (average 16 years), middle-aged (nearly 40), aged (about 62) and long-lived (approximately 80). The study measured age-related changes in TCR beta repertoire diversity using deep sequencing normalized with unique cDNA molecular identifiers.

Overall results and qualifications from the work: As age increased, observed TCR beta diversity per million T cells dropped in a roughly linear way, and a significant reduction was already evident by age roughly 36. Because the CMV infection status of the donors was unknown, age-related changes in expanded clonotypes may potentially have been confounded. The long-lived group showed more naive CD4+ T cells, fewer expanded clones and increased TCR diversity than the aged group, suggesting age selection. Observed TCR beta diversity correlated strongly with the percentage of naive T cells measured by flow cytometry. Since profiling was done on bulk unsorted PBMCs, naive and antigen-experienced compartments could not be conclusively compared. Estimates of total diversity based on one million sequenced T cells were considered lower bounds and underestimates.

Sequenced input: blood. Rearrangement joined TRBV10-3 to TRBJ2-7; matching of 5 bases hints at TRBD2 as the D gene. The sequence was collected from a woman in her sixties in good health. The nucleotide sequence is TGTGCCACCGGGATCGAATGGGAGCAGTACTTC. It translates to CATGIEWEQYF.